This T cell receptor beta chain was sequenced during a study of cytomegalovirus exposure and HLA in healthy donors. PCR was performed using 60 Vbeta and 13 Jbeta primers. The repertoire was sequenced with immunoSEQ multiplex PCR; TCRdb's copy has only in-frame clones and lacks some. Of under 100,000 clones listed, about 76% are singletons. The CDR3 covers 15 residues. Trimming took 4 bases from V and 4 from J, leaving 16 bases between them. CDR1 is SGHTA and CDR2 is FQGNSA in the germline V gene. Concerning this clone: Its specificity is unknown.

Broader study findings: Most TCR beta V segments were productive about 90% or about 30% of the time in an earlier analysis.

The chain couples TRBV7-2 to TRBJ2-5, with D maybe TRBD2 (5 bases). This clonotype was obtained from a woman aged 70-85 years in good health and CMV-seropositive. The specimen was PBMCs. DNA of the CDR3: TGTGCCAGCAGCTCGGGGTCAGCGACCGGAGAGACCCAGTACTTC. This codes for CASSSGSATGETQYF.